This entry concerns a single T cell receptor beta chain. Antigen unknown. Healthy donors had no documented immune events, such as infections, while sampled. The data belong to a study of identifying expanded T cells in peripheral blood. Findings and caveats of the study: Across healthy donors, higher total template counts meant significantly greater roughly 2-week count variance. About 1.3 clones differed between technical replicates, versus 16.4 and 19 over time.

The CDR3 length is 15 residues. Germline CDR1 and CDR2: PRHDT and FYEKMQ (reference sequence). The germline V and J ends were trimmed by 10 bases and 8 bases, with 26 bases remaining between them. Some clones are missing from TCRdb's copy, which holds only in-frame ones; the method was immunoSEQ multiplex PCR. The data contain about 85,000 clones, 89% of them seen just once; the ten biggest clones take up roughly 2.8%. The sequenced sample consisted of blood. The V and J genes are TRBV13 and TRBJ1-2, with TRBD1 as a possible D gene (5 bases). The receptor comes from a person aged 18 to 75 in good health. CDR3 region: CANVRDQNRYGGYTF. CDR3 in DNA: TGTGCCAACGTCCGGGACCAGAACCGCTATGGGGGCTACACCTTC.